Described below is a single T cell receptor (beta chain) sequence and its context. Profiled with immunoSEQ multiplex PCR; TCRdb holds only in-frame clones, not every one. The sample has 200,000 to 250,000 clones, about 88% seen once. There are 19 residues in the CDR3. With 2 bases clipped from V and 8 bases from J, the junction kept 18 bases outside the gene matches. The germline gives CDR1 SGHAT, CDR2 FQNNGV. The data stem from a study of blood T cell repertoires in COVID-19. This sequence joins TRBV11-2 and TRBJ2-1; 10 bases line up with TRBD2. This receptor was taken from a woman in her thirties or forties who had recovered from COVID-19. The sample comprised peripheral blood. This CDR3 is CASSLHSITGTSDRYEQFF. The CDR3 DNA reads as TGTGCCAGCAGCTTACATTCTATAACCGGGACTAGCGACCGCTATGAGCAGTTCTTC. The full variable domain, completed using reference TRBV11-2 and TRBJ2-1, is EAGVAQSPRYKIIEKRQSVAFWCNPISGHATLYWYQQILGQGPKLLIQFQNNGVVDDSQLPKDRFSAERLKGVDSTLKIQPAKLEDSAVYLCASSLHSITGTSDRYEQFFGPGTRLTVL.